This TCR beta chain was identified in a study of cytomegalovirus exposure and HLA in healthy donors. V lost 8 bases and J lost 9; bases outside the gene matches: 10. The V gene's germline CDR1 is MDHEN and CDR2 SYDVKM. The CDR3 covers 15 residues. The primer mix had 60 Vbeta and 13 Jbeta primers. The data were produced by immunoSEQ multiplex PCR, yet TCRdb's version contains in-frame clones alone and is incomplete. Here the sample spans about 120,000 clones, 75% to 80% being singletons. This sequence was found in a woman in her twenties or thirties in good health and CMV-seronegative. Sequencing was carried out using PBMCs. This chain connects TRBV28 to TRBJ2-1; 13 nucleotides match TRBD2. The CDR3 DNA sequence: TGTGCCAGCTTTCCCGGACTAGCGGGAGAGAGTGAGCAGTTCTTC. This codes for CASFPGLAGESEQFF.